This TCR beta chain was observed in a study of identifying expanded T cells in peripheral blood. As for this clone: The antigen is undetermined.

The CDR3 has 15 amino acids. Germline V gene lookup returns CDR1 KGHSH and CDR2 LQKENI. Trimming removed 4 bases from V and 2 bases from J; junction bases left unmatched: 7. Profiling relied on immunoSEQ multiplex PCR, and the TCRdb table lists in-frame clones only, not all of them. The sample lists about 83,000 clones, about 89% occurring once. Study-wide results and limits: Differentially abundant clones: roughly 1.2 between replicates, about 16 at approximately 13 days, around 19 at four.

The chain has TRBV18 and TRBJ2-5; 7 nucleotides match TRBD1. The source of this sequence is a person between 18 and 70 years old in good health. Sequencing was done on a sample of blood. The CDR3 here is CASSRKTGWQETQYF. CDR3 DNA: TGTGCCAGCTCACGTAAGACAGGGTGGCAAGAGACCCAGTACTTC.